The 12 T cell receptor beta chains below come from one sample, sequenced in a study of T-cell memory formation after mild COVID-19. Using its own MiXCR run on the 5' RACE reads, TCRdb lists one record per CDR3 protein. The repertoire has 410,000 or so distinct CDR3 sequences, more than 20% of them found once; the top ten carry around 12%. The specimen was PBMCs or a T cell subset sorted from them (not recorded which). The source is an adult woman who had mild COVID-19 (a few samples of this study predate the infection). Cell type and time point are not known.

This chain joins TRBV7-2 and TRBJ1-2, with a tentative D call TRBD1 (6 bases). This CDR3 region has 14 residues. The germline gives CDR1 SGHTA, CDR2 FQGNSA. With 5 bases removed from V and 3 bases from J, the gap between germline ends came to 13 bases. CDR3 DNA sequence: TGTGCCAGCAGCCGCAGAGGGGGGCACTATGGCTACACCTTC. Its translation: CASSRRGGHYGYTF. The full variable domain, completed using reference TRBV7-2 and TRBJ1-2, is GAGVSQSPSNKVTEKGKDVELRCDPISGHTALYWYRQSLGQGLEFLIYFQGNSAPDKSGLPSDRFSAERTGGSVSTLTIQRTQQEDSAVYLCASSRRGGHYGYTFGSGTRLTVV.

The V call is TRBV3-1, the J call TRBJ2-1, with 9 bases fitting TRBD1. There are 14 residues in the CDR3. After removal of 7 bases from V and 1 base from J, the junction contained 2 bases not matched to a gene. CDR1 and CDR2 (germline): LGHDT, YNNKEL (reference sequence). The chain's CDR3 is CASTGQGSYNEQFF. CDR3 DNA sequence: TGTGCCAGCACGGGACAGGGTTCCTACAATGAGCAGTTCTTC.

The rearrangement uses TRBV20-1 and TRBJ2-1, with 11 bases matching TRBD2. Germline V lookup: CDR1 DFQATT, CDR2 SNEGSKA (reference sequence). This CDR3 spans 15 amino acids. The trim removed 7 bases at V and 5 bases at J, leaving 10 bases unmatched. CDR3 sequence reads: CSVLRTSGFNNEQFF. Here the CDR3 DNA reads TGCAGTGTTCTTCGGACTAGCGGGTTCAACAATGAGCAGTTCTTC.

This clonotype has a handful of counts. The V gene is TRBV2, the J gene TRBJ2-7; perhaps TRBD1 as D (6 bases). V was pared by 6 bases and J by 3 bases, with 12 bases between. Germline-derived CDR1 and CDR2 are SNHLY and FYNNEI. The length of the CDR3 is 13 residues. The CDR3 nucleotides are TGTGCCAGCAGACGGACAGAATTCTACGAGCAGTACTTC. Translating gives CASRRTEFYEQYF.

This chain joins TRBV5-1 and TRBJ1-1, with 8 bases lining up with TRBD1. Trimming cost V 4 bases and J 7 bases; bases outside gene matches: 9. CDR3 length: 14 amino acids. Looked up from germline, CDR1 is SGHRS and CDR2 is YFSETQ. CDR3 region: CASSLQGARDEAFF. The DNA for the CDR3 is TGCGCCAGCAGCCTTCAGGGGGCTCGAGATGAAGCTTTCTTT.

The rearrangement uses TRBV5-8 and TRBJ1-2, with 7 bases that match TRBD1. Trimming took 1 base from V and 3 from J; bases not matched to a gene: 12. Germline V lookup: CDR1 SGHTS, CDR2 YDEGEE. CDR3 length: 17 residues. The CDR3 is CASSLPLKQGRDYGYTF. The CDR3 nucleotides read TGTGCCAGCAGCTTGCCCCTCAAACAGGGGCGGGACTATGGCTACACCTTC.

The genes are TRBV10-3 and TRBJ2-7; D is undetermined. V was pared by 0 bases and J by 6 bases, with 12 bases between. The CDR3 consists of 14 residues. The germline CDR1 and CDR2 sequences are ENHRY and SYGVKD. The CDR3 DNA is TGTGCCATCAGTGAGTCCACCTCCCTGGGCGAGCAGTACTTC. This encodes CAISESTSLGEQYF.

This chain connects TRBV15 to TRBJ1-1; D is undetermined. This CDR3 has 11 residues. CDR1 LNHNV and CDR2 YYDKDF come from the germline V gene (reference sequence). Trimming removed 5 bases at V and 2 bases at J, with 3 bases between. Written as DNA, the CDR3 is TGTGCCACCAGCGTCAACACTGAAGCTTTCTTT. Translation: CATSVNTEAFF.

The genes are TRBV9 and TRBJ2-7, with 10 nucleotides matching TRBD2. The CDR3 is 14 amino acids. Germline V gives CDR1 SGDLS, CDR2 YYNGEE. Trimming removed 2 bases from V and 5 bases from J; junction bases left unmatched: 4. CDR3: CASSVLAGGDEQYF. The CDR3 coding sequence is TGTGCCAGCAGCGTTTTAGCGGGAGGCGACGAGCAGTACTTC.

This clonotype was seen many times. An end of the junction differs from the germline gene, which may be a read error. This chain connects TRBV12-3 or TRBV12-4 to TRBJ2-1; no clear D gene. The CDR3 sequence is 9 residues long. CDR3 protein: CASSFPLVF. The CDR3 nucleotides read TGTGCCAGCAGTTTCCCTCTAGTCTTC.

The chain has TRBV29-1 and TRBJ2-5; D perhaps matches TRBD1 (6 bases). This CDR3 comprises 12 residues. Looked up from germline, CDR1 is SQVTM and CDR2 is ANQGSEA. The ends were cut back, 2 bases at V and 4 bases at J, with 8 bases in the middle. The CDR3 nucleotides are TGCAGCGTTGAAAGAGGGGGAGAGACCCAGTACTTC. It specifies CSVERGGETQYF.

The chain uses TRBV9 and TRBJ2-3, with 7 bases fitting TRBD2. The J segment lost 7 bases and the V segment lost 2 bases, leaving 10 bases of the junction unmatched. The CDR3 has 15 amino acids. Germline CDR1 and CDR2: SGDLS and YYNGEE. CDR3 protein: CASSVGGTREYTQYF. CDR3 DNA sequence: TGTGCCAGCAGCGTCGGGGGGACGAGAGAATATACGCAGTATTTT.